One and the same sample provided the 22 T cell receptor beta chains below, sequenced in a study of prognosis after radiotherapy for stage I lung cancer. Two-round multiplex PCR, the amplification method, yielded TCR beta CDR3 from genomic DNA. Primers specific to each TRBV and TRBJ gene drove first-round PCR. Each CDR3 protein gets one entry after TCRdb re-called the multiplex PCR reads with MiXCR. Of over 45,000 distinct CDR3 sequences listed, approximately 26% are singletons. The sequencing used PBMCs, collected before or after stereotactic body radiation therapy (not recorded which). These TCRs come from a donor of 50 years or more with non-small cell lung cancer.

CDR3 in DNA: TGTGCCAGCAGCTTGCCAGTCCGCGCAGATACGCAGTATTTT. It encodes CASSLPVRADTQYF. The V and J genes are TRBV5-6 and TRBJ2-3; no firm D call. CDR1 and CDR2 (germline): SGHDT, YYEEEE. The CDR3 runs 14 residues. Trimming took 1 base from V and 4 from J, leaving 10 bases between them.

This chain uses TRBV11-3 with TRBJ2-3; 9 bases match TRBD2. J was trimmed by 3 bases and V by 1 base; bases with no gene match: 8. This CDR3 has 17 residues. CDR1 is SGHNT and CDR2 is YENEEA in the germline V gene. CDR3 residues: CASSLGLAGGRTDTQYF. DNA of the CDR3: TGTGCCAGCAGCTTAGGCCTGGCGGGGGGGCGGACAGATACGCAGTATTTT.

This clonotype was found once. A far more abundant clone sits one base away, making this likely a read error. The J gene is TRBJ1-5, the V gene TRBV7-9; D is perhaps TRBD1 (5 bases). Trimming shortened V by 0 bases and J by 3 bases, and 9 bases separated the two germline ends. The CDR3 contains 15 residues. CDR1 is SEHNR, CDR2 FQNEAQ, per germline (reference sequence). The CDR3 protein is CASSLAGVDNQPQHF. As DNA, the CDR3 is TGTGCCAGCAGCTTAGCAGGGGTGGACAATCAGCCCCAGCATTTT.

This clonotype was detected ten times or more. The chain is built from TRBV29-1 and TRBJ2-3, with 9 bases lining up with TRBD1. The V and J ends lost 3 bases and 5 bases, in that order; junction bases with no gene match: 6. CDR1 is SQVTM and CDR2 is ANQGSEA in the germline V gene. CDR3 length: 14 residues. The CDR3 nucleotides read TGCAGCGTTGACGGACAGGGGATCGGAGATACGCAGTATTTT. Amino acids: CSVDGQGIGDTQYF.

This clonotype was seen repeatedly, ten times or more. The J gene is TRBJ2-1, the V gene TRBV11-2; 13 bases agree with TRBD2. This CDR3 comprises 17 residues. J was trimmed by 4 bases and V by 2 bases; bases with no gene match: 5. The V gene's germline CDR1 is SGHAT and CDR2 FQNNGV. Here the CDR3 DNA reads TGTGCCAGCAGCTTAATGGGGGGACTAGCGGGGTACAATGAGCAGTTCTTC. This gives the protein CASSLMGGLAGYNEQFF.

This clonotype was seen ten or more times. The V gene is TRBV19, the J gene TRBJ2-7, with D possibly TRBD2 on 7 matching bases. The germline V and J ends were trimmed by 5 bases and 6 bases, with 17 bases remaining between them. The CDR3 is 14 residues long. Germline lookup yields CDR1 LNHDA and CDR2 SQIVND (reference sequence). CDR3 sequence reads: CASSSQWGGAEQYF. The CDR3 nucleotides are TGTGCCAGTAGTTCCCAGTGGGGGGGGGCCGAGCAGTACTTC.

This clonotype was picked up many times. This chain joins TRBV7-9 and TRBJ2-5, with 7 bases that match TRBD1. Germline CDR1 is SEHNR and CDR2 is FQNEAQ (reference sequence). With 5 bases clipped from V and 5 bases from J, the junction kept 2 bases outside the gene matches. This CDR3 has 12 amino acids. The CDR3 DNA is TGTGCCAGCAGCCAAGGGGGCGAGACCCAGTACTTC. Translating it yields CASSQGGETQYF.

In the case of this clonotype: A much bigger clone sits one base away, suggesting this may be a read error. The chain has TRBV9 and TRBJ1-2, with unresolved D. The germline V and J ends were trimmed by 1 base and 4 bases, with 8 bases remaining between them. In germline, CDR1 is SGDLS, CDR2 YYNGEE. CDR3 length: 13 residues. In DNA form, the CDR3 reads TGTGCCAGCAGCGTATCAGCTACCTATGGCTACACCTTC. Protein sequence: CASSVSATYGYTF.

This clonotype was picked up many times. The chain recombines TRBV6-1 with TRBJ1-5; D may be TRBD1 (5 bases). Trimming removed 0 bases from V and 5 bases from J, with 11 bases in between. There are 15 residues in the CDR3. Germline V gene sequence: CDR1 MNHNS, CDR2 SASEGT. The CDR3 is CASSEASGLDQPQHF. The CDR3 nucleotides read TGTGCCAGCAGTGAAGCGTCAGGGTTGGATCAGCCCCAGCATTTT.

As to this clonotype: This may stem from a read error, because a much larger clone lies one nucleotide away. This sequence joins TRBV5-8 and TRBJ2-3, with D hard to call. Per the germline V gene, CDR1 is SGHTS and CDR2 is YDEGEE. The CDR3 spans 15 residues. Trimming stripped 7 bases from V and 2 bases from J, with 17 bases between. CDR3 DNA: TGTGCCAGCCTGAAGGGAACTGGAGTCACAGATACGCAGTATTTT. This sequence encodes CASLKGTGVTDTQYF.

Details on this clonotype: This likely comes from a read error, as the CDR3 has no conserved phenylalanine or tryptophan at its end. This chain connects TRBV19 to TRBJ2-6; D may be TRBD2 (5 bases). The length of the CDR3 is 15 residues. V was trimmed by 6 bases and J by 1 base, leaving 10 bases between them. Germline-derived CDR1 and CDR2 are LNHDA and SQIVND (reference sequence). The CDR3: CASSPAGSGANVLTL. The CDR3 coding sequence is TGTGCCAGTAGCCCCGCGGGTTCTGGGGCCAACGTCCTGACTTTG.

As regards this clonotype: A much larger clone is a single base away; this may be a read error. The rearrangement uses TRBV2 and TRBJ1-1, with no clear D. The germline V gene encodes CDR1 SNHLY and CDR2 FYNNEI. The CDR3 loop spans 15 amino acids. V lost 3 bases and J 5 bases, leaving 16 bases between the germline ends. The CDR3 DNA is TGTGCCAGCAGTGATGGGGTTAAGAGGTTAACTGAAGCTTTCTTT. This encodes CASSDGVKRLTEAFF.

This clonotype was observed at least ten times. The rearrangement joins TRBV6-1 to TRBJ2-7; TRBD2 might be the D (5 bases). The germline V gene has CDR1 MNHNS and CDR2 SASEGT. The CDR3 contains 13 residues. The V end lost 10 bases, the J end lost 0 bases, and 13 bases lay between the germline ends. The DNA of the CDR3 is TGTGCCACCAACCGGGATTCCTCCTACGAGCAGTACTTC. Translated: CATNRDSSYEQYF.

With regard to this clonotype: A much larger clone differs from this one at a single base, so this may be a read error. The gene calls are TRBV7-9 and TRBJ2-1; D might be TRBD2 (5 bases). Germline loops: CDR1 SEHNR, CDR2 FQNEAQ (reference sequence). The CDR3 is made up of 17 amino acids. Trimming cost V 1 base and J 3 bases, with 16 bases left between them. DNA for the CDR3: TGTGCCAGCAGCTTAGGGGTGAGGCGGGTGGGCTACAATGAGCAGTTCTTC. It translates to CASSLGVRRVGYNEQFF.

This clonotype was observed a few times. It may be a read error: a sequence one base away is much more abundant. This CDR3 is CASRDPSAVLYF. CDR3 DNA sequence: TGTGCCAGCAGAGACCCCTCCGCAGTTCTGTACTTC. The chain couples TRBV7-6 to TRBJ2-7; D gene unclear. Trimming removed 6 bases at V and 12 bases at J, with 18 bases between. Per the germline V gene, CDR1 is SGHVS and CDR2 is FNYEAQ. This CDR3 contains 12 residues.

This clonotype was seen at least ten times. The chain has TRBV19 and TRBJ2-7; a possible D gene is TRBD1 (6 bases). CDR3 length: 15 residues. Germline CDR1 and CDR2: LNHDA and SQIVND (reference sequence). Trimming cost V 7 bases and J 1 base, with 17 bases left between them. The CDR3 is CASTPTGTNSYEQYF. In nucleotides, the CDR3 is TGTGCCAGTACACCTACCGGGACAAATTCCTACGAGCAGTACTTC.

V usage is TRBV28 and J usage is TRBJ1-1; 7 bases match TRBD1. The germline gives CDR1 MDHEN, CDR2 SYDVKM. The CDR3 runs 15 residues. Unmatched junction bases numbered 11, after V lost 4 bases and J lost 6 bases. The CDR3 region is CASSSQGLPLSEAFF. The CDR3 nucleotides are TGTGCCAGCAGTTCACAGGGGCTACCCCTATCTGAAGCTTTCTTT.

At least ten counts were recorded for this clonotype. V is TRBV5-4 and J is TRBJ2-1, with D perhaps matching TRBD1 (6 bases). The germline CDR1 and CDR2 sequences are SGHNT and YYREEE (reference sequence). The CDR3 contains 14 residues. Trimming pared 0 bases from V and 5 bases from J, leaving 9 bases between. The DNA of the CDR3 is TGTGCCAGCAGCTTGGAGGGGGATCACAATGAGCAGTTCTTC. It translates to CASSLEGDHNEQFF.

Only a few counts were recorded for this clonotype. This rearrangement joins TRBV7-9 to TRBJ2-5; the D gene is possibly TRBD2 (5 bases). This CDR3 spans 12 amino acids. V lost 4 bases and J 7 bases, leaving 10 bases between the germline ends. Germline CDR1 SEHNR, CDR2 FQNEAQ (reference sequence). The CDR3: CASSSGVGTQYF. The CDR3 nucleotides are TGTGCCAGCAGCTCCGGGGTGGGGACCCAGTACTTC.

This clonotype has a count of ten or more. The rearrangement joins TRBV20-1 to TRBJ2-1; 11 bases align to TRBD2. The CDR3 extends over 14 amino acids. Per germline, CDR1 DFQATT and CDR2 SNEGSKA (reference sequence). The trim removed 1 base at V and 9 bases at J, leaving 5 bases unmatched. CDR3 sequence: CSARGTSGGSEQFF. CDR3 nucleotide sequence: TGCAGTGCTAGAGGTACTAGCGGGGGAAGTGAGCAGTTCTTC.

As for this clonotype: Its ends do not fully match the called genes, so a read error is possible. The chain links TRBV6-1 to TRBJ1-1; 8 bases line up with TRBD1. The CDR3 is 12 amino acids. The germline CDR1 and CDR2 sequences are MNHNS and SASEGT. CDR3 coding DNA: TGTGCCAGCATACAGGACAGGGCTGAATCTTTCTTT. It specifies CASIQDRAESFF.

The sample holds many counts of this clonotype. The rearrangement joins TRBV27 to TRBJ2-5; the match to TRBD1 covers 12 bases. The CDR3 has 15 amino acids. The V segment lost 4 bases and the J segment 4 bases; nucleotides outside the gene matches: 4. CDR1 is MNHEY and CDR2 is SMNVEV in the germline V gene (reference sequence). The CDR3 here is CASSSGTGGAETQYF. The CDR3 nucleotides read TGTGCCAGCAGTTCCGGGACAGGGGGCGCAGAGACCCAGTACTTC.